Listed below are T cell receptor beta chains from one sample, sequenced in a study of cytomegalovirus exposure and HLA in healthy donors. The table came from immunoSEQ multiplex PCR; TCRdb's copy has only in-frame clones and leaves some out. This table holds about 130,000 clones, about 80% found once. The sequencing input was PBMCs. These receptors all stem from a man aged 25 to 45 in good health and CMV-seropositive. CDR3s include the opening cysteine and the closing phenylalanine or tryptophan. Each record gives: J gene, clone size, V gene, D gene, CDR3 DNA, CDR3 protein. A D gene is named only where the DNA matches it firmly. The size entry is marked missing in some rows and otherwise reads once, few, many or a size class.

TRBJ2-5,-,TRBV2,-,TGTGCCAGTTTGGGGGCAGGGGAGACCCAGTACTTC,CASLGAGETQYF
TRBJ1-1,-,TRBV6-1,-,TGTGCCAGCAGTGAATACAGCGAAGCTTTCTTT,CASSEYSEAFF
TRBJ1-1,-,TRBV5-1,TRBD1,TGCGCCAGCAGCTTGGGCCTACAGGGGGCGAACACTGAAGCTTTCTTT,CASSLGLQGANTEAFF
TRBJ2-2,-,TRBV7-3,-,TGTGCCAGCAGGAAGAGCACCGGGGAGCTGTTTTTT,CASRKSTGELFF
TRBJ2-1,few,TRBV6-5,TRBD2,TGTGCCAGCCGCGGGGGATTCTCCTACAATGAGCAGTTCTTC,CASRGGFSYNEQFF
TRBJ2-3,-,TRBV15,TRBD2,TGTGCCACCAGCAGAGGGGGGGGAAGAGCAGATACGCAGTATTTT,CATSRGGGRADTQYF
TRBJ2-7,-,TRBV13,-,TGTGCCAGCAGCTCAGGGAGGAGGGGCGAGCAGTACTTC,CASSSGRRGEQYF
TRBJ1-3,-,TRBV6-5,-,TGTGCCAGCAGTGGCAGGGGCTCTGGAAACACCATATATTTT,CASSGRGSGNTIYF
TRBJ2-3,-,TRBV27,-,TGTGCCAGCAGTTTTACAGGACAAGTGGACACAGATACGCAGTATTTT,CASSFTGQVDTDTQYF
TRBJ2-2,-,TRBV5-1,-,TGCGCCAGCAGCCTATATAGCGGAGAAGCAACCGGGGAGCTGTTTTTT,CASSLYSGEATGELFF
TRBJ2-7,-,TRBV7-2,TRBD1,TGTGCCAGCAGCGAAGGGACAGGGGGCTACGAGCAGTACTTC,CASSEGTGGYEQYF
TRBJ2-1,-,TRBV5-1,TRBD2,TGCGCCAGCAGCTTGCAGCGGGATCTTGAGCAGTTCTTC,CASSLQRDLEQFF
TRBJ2-7,-,TRBV9,-,TGTGCCAGCAGCGTAATGGGGGGAGTCGGAGGCGAGCAGTACTTC,CASSVMGGVGGEQYF
TRBJ2-6,once,TRBV25-1,-,TGTGCCAGCAGTGAATATAAGGCGGCTGGGGCCAACGTCCTGACTTTC,CASSEYKAAGANVLTF
TRBJ2-1,-,TRBV9,-,TGTGCCAGCAGTGAACGCGGGACGCCCAGTGAGCAGTTCTTC,CASSERGTPSEQFF
TRBJ1-5,-,TRBV14,-,TGTGCCAGCAGCCAAGATCTTGAGGGGCCCCAGCATTTT,CASSQDLEGPQHF
TRBJ1-1,-,TRBV29-1,-,TGCAGCGTTCCCAACAGCGGGAGGAGGAACACTGAAGCTTTCTTT,CSVPNSGRRNTEAFF
TRBJ1-2,-,TRBV6-6,TRBD1,TGTGCCAGCAGTCCAGGGGGCTATGGCTACACCTTC,CASSPGGYGYTF
TRBJ1-1,-,TRBV7-9,-,TGTGCCAGCAGCTCCAACTTGAACACTGAAGCTTTCTTT,CASSSNLNTEAFF
TRBJ1-5,many,TRBV6-1,-,TGTGCCAGCACTGGGGGGAGCAATCAGCCCCAGCATTTT,CASTGGSNQPQHF
TRBJ1-2,-,TRBV13,-,TGTGCCAGCAGCTTACAGGGGTCCCAGCATGGCTACACCTTC,CASSLQGSQHGYTF
TRBJ1-1,few,TRBV7-8,-,TGTGCCAGCAGCTTAGCTCGGGAGTTAGCAGCTTTCTTT,CASSLARELAAFF
TRBJ2-3,-,TRBV5-1,-,TGCGCCAGCAGCTTGCCAGGGGATACGCAGTATTTT,CASSLPGDTQYF
TRBJ2-3,-,TRBV9,TRBD1,TGTGCCAGCAGCGCACGACAGGGCCCGCGAGATACGCAGTATTTT,CASSARQGPRDTQYF
TRBJ2-1,-,TRBV11-2,TRBD2,TGTGCCAGCAGCTTAGTTGCAGGGACTAGCGGGAGAGGGAATGAGCAGTTCTTC,CASSLVAGTSGRGNEQFF
TRBJ1-2,few,TRBV7-8,-,TGTGCCAGCAGCGCCTATGTCGTAACGAACTATGGCTACACCTTC,CASSAYVVTNYGYTF
TRBJ2-5,-,TRBV5-6,TRBD2,TGTGCCAGCAGCCTCACTAGCGGGAGTGCAGAGACCCAGTACTTC,CASSLTSGSAETQYF
TRBJ1-4,once,TRBV27,TRBD1,TGTGCCAGCAGACTTTGGACAGGGGACGAAAAACTGTTTTTT,CASRLWTGDEKLFF
TRBJ2-3,-,TRBV7-8,TRBD2,TGTGCCAGCAGCTTAGCCCCTGAGACTAGCGGGGGGACTAGCACAGATACGCAGTATTTT,CASSLAPETSGGTSTDTQYF
TRBJ1-2,-,TRBV6-7,TRBD1,TGTGCCAGCTCTATCCCGGGACAGACCTATGGCTACACCTTC,CASSIPGQTYGYTF
TRBJ2-1,-,TRBV6-6,TRBD1,TGTGCCAGCAACCCGGGACAGGGGGCGAGGGATGAGCAGTTCTTC,CASNPGQGARDEQFF
TRBJ2-3,-,TRBV5-1,-,TGCGCCAGCAGCTTCGGGACTGTATCTAGCACAGATACGCAGTATTTT,CASSFGTVSSTDTQYF
TRBJ2-3,few,TRBV14,TRBD1,TGTGCCAGCAGCCACAAAGGGGACAGGGTGAGAGATACGCAGTATTTT,CASSHKGDRVRDTQYF
TRBJ1-1,-,TRBV5-6,-,TGTGCCAGCAGCTTGTCGGGGACAATGAACACTGAAGCTTTCTTT,CASSLSGTMNTEAFF